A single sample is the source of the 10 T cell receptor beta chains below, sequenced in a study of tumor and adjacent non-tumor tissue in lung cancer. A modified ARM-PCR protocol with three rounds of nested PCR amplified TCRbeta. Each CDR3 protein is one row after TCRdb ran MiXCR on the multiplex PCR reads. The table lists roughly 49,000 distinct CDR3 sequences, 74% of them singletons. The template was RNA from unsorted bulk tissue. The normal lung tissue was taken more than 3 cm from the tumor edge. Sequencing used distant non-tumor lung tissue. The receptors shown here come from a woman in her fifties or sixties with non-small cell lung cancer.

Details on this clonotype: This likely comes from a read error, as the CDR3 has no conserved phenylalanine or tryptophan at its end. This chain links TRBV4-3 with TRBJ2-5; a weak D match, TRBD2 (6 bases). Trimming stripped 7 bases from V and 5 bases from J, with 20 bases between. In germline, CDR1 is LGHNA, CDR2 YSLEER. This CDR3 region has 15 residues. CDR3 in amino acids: CASTSAWSSRETQYL. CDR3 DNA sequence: TGCGCCAGCACTAGCGCGTGGAGCTCAAGGGAGACCCAGTACCTC.

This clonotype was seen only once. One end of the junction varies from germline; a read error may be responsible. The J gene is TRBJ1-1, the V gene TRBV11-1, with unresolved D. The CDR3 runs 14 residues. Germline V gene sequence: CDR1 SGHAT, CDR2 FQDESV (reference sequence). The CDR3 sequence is CASSSKGINTEAFF. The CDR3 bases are TGTGCCAGCAGCTCGAAGGGTATAAACACTGAAGCCTTCTTT.

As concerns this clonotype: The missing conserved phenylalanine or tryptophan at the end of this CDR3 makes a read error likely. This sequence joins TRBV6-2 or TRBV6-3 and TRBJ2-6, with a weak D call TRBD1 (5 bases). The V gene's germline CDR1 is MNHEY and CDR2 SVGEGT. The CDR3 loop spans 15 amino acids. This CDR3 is CASSYSPSGADVLTL. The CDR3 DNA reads TGTGCCAGCAGTTACTCGCCCTCTGGGGCCGACGTCCTGACTTTA.

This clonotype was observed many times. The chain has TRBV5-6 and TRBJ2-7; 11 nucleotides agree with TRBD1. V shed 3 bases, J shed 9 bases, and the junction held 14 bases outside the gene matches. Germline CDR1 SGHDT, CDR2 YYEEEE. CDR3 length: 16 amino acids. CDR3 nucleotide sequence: TGTGCCAGCAGCTGGCGGACAGGGGGCGAGACTCTGGGGCAGTACTTC. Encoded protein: CASSWRTGGETLGQYF. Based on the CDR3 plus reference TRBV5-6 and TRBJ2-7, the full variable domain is DAGVTQSPTHLIKTRGQQVTLRCSPKSGHDTVSWYQQALGQGPQFIFQYYEEEERQRGNFPDRFSGHQFPNYSSELNVNALLLGDSALYLCASSWRTGGETLGQYFGPGTRLTVT.

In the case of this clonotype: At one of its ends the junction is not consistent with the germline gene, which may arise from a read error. The CDR3: CVSSYGSGPGTEAFF. CDR3 coding DNA: TGTGTCAGCAGTTACGGGAGCGGGCCGGGCACTGAAGCTTTCTTT. This chain joins TRBV6-5 and TRBJ1-1, with D unresolved. The CDR3 length is 15 residues. CDR1 is MNHEY and CDR2 is SVGAGI in the germline V gene.

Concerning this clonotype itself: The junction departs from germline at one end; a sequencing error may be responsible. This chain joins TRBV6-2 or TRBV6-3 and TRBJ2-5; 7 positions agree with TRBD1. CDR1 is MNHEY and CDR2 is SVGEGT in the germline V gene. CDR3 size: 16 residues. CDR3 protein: CASSYVYGTAEKTRYF. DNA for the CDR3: TGTGCCAGCAGTTACGTTTACGGGACAGCCGAAAAGACCCGGTACTTC.

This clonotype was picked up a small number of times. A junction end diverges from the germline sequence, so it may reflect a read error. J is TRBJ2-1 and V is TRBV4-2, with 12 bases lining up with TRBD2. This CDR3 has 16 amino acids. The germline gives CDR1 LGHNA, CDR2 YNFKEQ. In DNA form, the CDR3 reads TGTGCCAGCAGCCAAGCAGGACTAGCGGGAAACAATGAGCAGTCCTTC. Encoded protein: CASSQAGLAGNNEQSF.

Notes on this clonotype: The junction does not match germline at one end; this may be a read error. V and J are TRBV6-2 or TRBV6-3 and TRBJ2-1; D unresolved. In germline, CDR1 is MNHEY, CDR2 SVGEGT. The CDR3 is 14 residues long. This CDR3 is CASSAALYYNEQFF. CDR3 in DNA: TGTGCCAGCAGTGCCGCGTTATACTACAACGAGCAGTTCTTC.

CDR3 loop: CASISVGTVYRVSYEQYF. As DNA, the CDR3 is TGTGCCAGCATCTCGGTCGGGACAGTGTATCGAGTCTCCTACGAGCAGTACTTC. The chain couples TRBV11-2 to TRBJ2-7; 7 bases match TRBD1. The CDR3 is 18 residues long. Germline V gene lookup returns CDR1 SGHAT and CDR2 FQNNGV. J was trimmed by 0 bases and V by 7 bases; bases with no gene match: 18.

Written as DNA, the CDR3 is TGTGCCAGCAATTCGGGACTTGCGGGAGGTAGCACAGATACGCAGTATTTT. Translating it yields CASNSGLAGGSTDTQYF. This chain joins TRBV6-2 or TRBV6-3 and TRBJ2-3, with 8 bases fitting TRBD2. CDR3 length: 17 residues. CDR1 MNHEY and CDR2 SVGEGT come from the germline V gene. The junction had 12 bases not matched to a gene; V was cut back by 7 bases and J by 0 bases.